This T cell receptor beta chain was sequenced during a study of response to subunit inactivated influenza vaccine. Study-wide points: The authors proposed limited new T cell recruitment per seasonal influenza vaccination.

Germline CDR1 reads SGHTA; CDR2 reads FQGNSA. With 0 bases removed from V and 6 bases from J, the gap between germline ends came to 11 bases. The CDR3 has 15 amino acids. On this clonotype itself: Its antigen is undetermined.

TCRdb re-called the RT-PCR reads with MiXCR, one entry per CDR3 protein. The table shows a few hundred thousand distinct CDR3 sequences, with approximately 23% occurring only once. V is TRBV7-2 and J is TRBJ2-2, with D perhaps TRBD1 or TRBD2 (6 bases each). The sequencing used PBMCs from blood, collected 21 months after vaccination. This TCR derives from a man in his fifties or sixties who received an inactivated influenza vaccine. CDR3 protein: CASSLALEGAGELFF. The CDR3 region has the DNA TGTGCCAGCAGCTTAGCCTTGGAGGGGGCCGGGGAGCTGTTTTTT.